This paragraph covers one T cell receptor (beta chain) sequence. Sequenced by immunoSEQ multiplex PCR; TCRdb stores in-frame clones only, minus some. The top ten hold 0.7% to 0.85% of the sample, which has over 200,000 clones, about 93% seen once. This sample stems from a study of blood T cell repertoires in COVID-19. Background on the study: The study drew acute and convalescent COVID-19 samples from the United States, Italy and Spain.

The CDR3 is made up of 16 amino acids. V was pared by 5 bases and J by 4 bases, with 6 bases of the junction left unmatched. Germline V gene lookup returns CDR1 LNHDA and CDR2 SQIVND (reference sequence). This TCR was sampled from a man aged 55 to 70 with COVID-19, enrolled during active disease. Sequenced input: peripheral blood. This chain connects TRBV19 to TRBJ2-1, with 12 bases fitting TRBD2. Here the CDR3 reads CASSPRGLAGYNEQFF. As DNA, the CDR3 is TGTGCCAGTAGTCCTCGAGGACTAGCGGGGTACAATGAGCAGTTCTTC.